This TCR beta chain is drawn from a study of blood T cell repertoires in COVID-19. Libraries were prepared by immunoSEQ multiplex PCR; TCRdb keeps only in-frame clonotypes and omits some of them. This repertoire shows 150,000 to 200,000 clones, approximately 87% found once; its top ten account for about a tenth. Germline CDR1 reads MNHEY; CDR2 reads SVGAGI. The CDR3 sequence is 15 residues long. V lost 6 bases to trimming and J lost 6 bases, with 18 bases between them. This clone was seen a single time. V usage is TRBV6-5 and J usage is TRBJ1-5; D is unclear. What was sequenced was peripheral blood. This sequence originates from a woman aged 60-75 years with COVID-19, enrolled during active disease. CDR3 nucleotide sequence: TGTGCCAGCAGCTCAAACGAAGCGGGGTTTCAGCCCCAGCATTTT. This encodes CASSSNEAGFQPQHF.